The following is a TCR beta chain sequence with its context. Looked up from germline, CDR1 is MDHEN and CDR2 is SYDVKM. The germline V and J ends were trimmed by 9 bases and 1 base, with 12 bases remaining between them. The CDR3 spans 13 residues. This sample was included in a study of blood T cell repertoires in COVID-19. The assay was immunoSEQ multiplex PCR, and TCRdb's table has in-frame clones only and misses some. This table holds 540,000 or so clones, around 90% found once. Sequenced input: peripheral blood. The TCR originated in a woman between 45 and 65 years old with COVID-19, enrolled during active disease. The chain joins TRBV28 to TRBJ1-1; no firm D call. In nucleotides, the CDR3 is TGTGCCAGTCTAGGAGTTCCGAACACTGAAGCTTTCTTT. Amino acid sequence: CASLGVPNTEAFF.